Each of the 13 T cell receptor beta chains below was sequenced from the same sample in a study of cytomegalovirus exposure and HLA in healthy donors. The primer mix had 60 Vbeta and 13 Jbeta primers. Assay: immunoSEQ multiplex PCR; the TCRdb copy retains only in-frame clones and omits some. The sample includes around 120,000 clones, 65% to 90% of them seen just once. Source material: PBMCs. The source is a man younger than 35 in good health and CMV-seronegative.

This chain joins TRBV6-5 and TRBJ1-2; D possibly corresponds to TRBD1 (5 bases). Germline CDR1 and CDR2: MNHEY and SVGAGI. V was clipped by 7 bases and J by 5 bases, with 11 bases between them. This CDR3 spans 12 amino acids. CDR3 coding DNA: TGTGCCAGCACCAGGGTGGGGTATGGCTACACCTTC. Its translation: CASTRVGYGYTF.

V gene TRBV15 combines with J gene TRBJ1-1, with D uncertain. The CDR3 has 12 amino acids. Germline V CDR1 and CDR2: LNHNV, YYDKDF (reference sequence). The V gene lost 6 bases and the J gene lost 6 bases, with 11 bases spanning the gap. CDR3 sequence (DNA): TGTGCCACCAGTCGGGGTCGCCCTGAAGCTTTCTTT. Translating gives CATSRGRPEAFF.

This rearrangement joins TRBV6-1 to TRBJ1-1, with D hard to call. Germline CDR1 reads MNHNS; CDR2 reads SASEGT. CDR3 size: 13 residues. Trimming took 7 bases from V and 1 from J, leaving 10 bases between them. The chain's CDR3 is CASTWQRNTEAFF. In nucleotides, the CDR3 is TGTGCCAGCACATGGCAGCGGAACACTGAAGCTTTCTTT.

V is TRBV10-1 and J is TRBJ1-1; D call uncertain. The CDR3 has 15 amino acids. Germline V gives CDR1 WNHNN, CDR2 SYGVQD (reference sequence). V lost 0 bases and J lost 4, with 12 bases in between. CDR3 DNA: TGCGCCAGCAGTGAGTCGCTGTCCTCGGGCACTGAAGCTTTCTTT. It codes for CASSESLSSGTEAFF.

This chain uses TRBV5-6 with TRBJ2-3, with D possibly TRBD2 on 5 matching bases. In germline, CDR1 is SGHDT, CDR2 YYEEEE. V lost 1 base to trimming and J lost 4 bases, with 7 bases between them. The CDR3 covers 13 residues. CDR3 in DNA: TGTGCCAGCAGCTTGCCGGGGTCAGATACGCAGTATTTT. Translating gives CASSLPGSDTQYF.

The gene calls are TRBV28 and TRBJ2-5; possible D gene TRBD2, 6 bases. The germline CDR1 and CDR2 sequences are MDHEN and SYDVKM. This CDR3 spans 14 amino acids. Trimming cost V 4 bases and J 5 bases, with 14 bases left between them. CDR3 loop: CASSSRGGGETQYF. CDR3 coding DNA: TGTGCCAGCAGTTCCCGAGGAGGAGGGGAGACCCAGTACTTC.

This CDR3 is CATNQDREATRGGYTF. The DNA of the CDR3 is TGTGCCACCAACCAGGACAGGGAGGCCACCCGGGGGGGCTACACCTTC. This sequence joins TRBV7-9 and TRBJ1-2; 8 bases align to TRBD1. The CDR3 length is 16 residues. Germline-derived CDR1 and CDR2 are SEHNR and FQNEAQ (reference sequence). After removal of 10 bases from V and 8 bases from J, the junction contained 21 bases not matched to a gene.

The chain uses TRBV14 and TRBJ1-1, with a possible D match to TRBD1 (5 bases). With 3 bases removed from V and 3 bases from J, the gap between germline ends came to 8 bases. Per the germline V gene, CDR1 is SGHDN and CDR2 is FVKESK. The CDR3 covers 13 residues. Written as DNA, the CDR3 is TGTGCCAGCAGCCATCGGGGGTACACTGAAGCTTTCTTT. This sequence encodes CASSHRGYTEAFF.

The chain employs TRBV27 and TRBJ1-2, with 11 bases aligning to TRBD1. The J segment lost 5 bases and the V segment lost 5 bases, leaving 13 bases of the junction unmatched. CDR1 is MNHEY, CDR2 SMNVEV, per germline (reference sequence). The CDR3 loop spans 17 amino acids. In DNA, the CDR3 is TGTGCCAGCAGTCCTGAACTGATTGGGGACAGGGGGTATGGCTACACCTTC. Encoded protein: CASSPELIGDRGYGYTF.

This rearrangement joins TRBV6-6 to TRBJ1-1; D is uncertain. Germline-derived CDR1 and CDR2 are MNHNY and SVGAGI (reference sequence). The CDR3 has 12 amino acids. V was clipped by 4 bases and J by 5 bases, with 8 bases between them. CDR3 sequence reads: CASSSWETEAFF. The CDR3 nucleotides read TGTGCCAGCAGTTCCTGGGAGACTGAAGCTTTCTTT.

The chain is built from TRBV5-1 and TRBJ2-1; 12 bases line up with TRBD2. V shed 1 base, J shed 4 bases, and the junction held 3 bases outside the gene matches. CDR1 is SGHRS, CDR2 YFSETQ, per germline. CDR3 length: 16 residues. CDR3 amino acids: CASSLRTSGVYNEQFF. Written as DNA, the CDR3 is TGCGCCAGCAGCTTGAGGACTAGCGGGGTTTACAATGAGCAGTTCTTC.

The V and J genes are TRBV6-1 and TRBJ2-7, with a weak D call TRBD2 (6 bases). CDR1 is MNHNS, CDR2 SASEGT, per germline. The CDR3 has 17 residues. Trimming pared 2 bases from V and 6 bases from J, leaving 23 bases between. CDR3 in amino acids: CASSEFSPRGYSAEQYF. The CDR3 DNA sequence: TGTGCCAGCAGTGAATTTTCCCCACGGGGGTATTCAGCCGAGCAGTACTTC.

The V call is TRBV28, the J call TRBJ2-1; 7 bases are a match to TRBD2. The ends lost 2 bases at V and 14 bases at J; junction bases unmatched: 9. The CDR3 length is 13 residues. Germline lookup yields CDR1 MDHEN and CDR2 SYDVKM. In DNA, the CDR3 is TGTGCCAGCAGTTTACTCTCGACTAGCCTCAAGTTCTTC. It translates to CASSLLSTSLKFF. The full variable domain, rest sourced from reference TRBV28 and TRBJ2-1, is DVKVTQSSRYLVKRTGEKVFLECVQDMDHENMFWYRQDPGLGLRLIYFSYDVKMKEKGDIPEGYSVSREKKERFSLILESASTNQTSMYLCASSLLSTSLKFFGPGTRLTVL.